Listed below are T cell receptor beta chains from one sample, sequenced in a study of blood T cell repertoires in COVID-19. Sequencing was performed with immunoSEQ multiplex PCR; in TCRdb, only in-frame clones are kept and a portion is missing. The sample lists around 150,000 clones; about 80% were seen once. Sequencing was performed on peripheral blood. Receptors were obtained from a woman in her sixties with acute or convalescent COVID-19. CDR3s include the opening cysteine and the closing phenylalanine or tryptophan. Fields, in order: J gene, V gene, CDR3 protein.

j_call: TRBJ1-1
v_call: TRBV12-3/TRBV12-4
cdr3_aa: CASSPQMNTEAFF

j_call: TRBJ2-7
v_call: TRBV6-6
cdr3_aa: CASSYLGTLASYEQYF

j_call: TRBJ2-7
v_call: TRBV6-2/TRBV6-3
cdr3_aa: CASSTIAGLPYEQYF

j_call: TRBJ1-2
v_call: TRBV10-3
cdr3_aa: CAISEPGQAFYGYTF

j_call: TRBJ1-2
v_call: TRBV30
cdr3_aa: CAGTPDRAYGYTF

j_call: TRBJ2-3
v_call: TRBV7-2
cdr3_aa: CASSERPGRTDTQYF

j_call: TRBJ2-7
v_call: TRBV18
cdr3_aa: CASSQDRVEQYF

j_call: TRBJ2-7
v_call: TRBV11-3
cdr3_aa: CASSLGEDSYEQYF

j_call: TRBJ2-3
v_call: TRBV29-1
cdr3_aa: CSVEGSSNTQYF

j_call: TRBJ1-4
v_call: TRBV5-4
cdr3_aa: CASSSTEGEKLFF

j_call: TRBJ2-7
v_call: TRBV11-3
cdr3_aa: CASSSDDRLAYEQYF

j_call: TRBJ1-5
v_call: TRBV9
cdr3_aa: CASSVDPLPQPQHF

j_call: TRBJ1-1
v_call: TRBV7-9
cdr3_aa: CASSTAGQGFSSPAFF

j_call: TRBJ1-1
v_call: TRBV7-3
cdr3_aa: CASSRALGATEAFF

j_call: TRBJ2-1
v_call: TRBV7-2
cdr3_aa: CASSLGGLTRFF

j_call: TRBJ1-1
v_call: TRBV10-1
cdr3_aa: CASKTENTEAFF

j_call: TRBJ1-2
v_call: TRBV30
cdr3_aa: CAWIGGDRDYGYTF

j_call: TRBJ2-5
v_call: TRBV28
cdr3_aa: CASSLVLAGGETQYF

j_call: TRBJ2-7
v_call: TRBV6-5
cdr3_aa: CATQIAGGASYEQYF

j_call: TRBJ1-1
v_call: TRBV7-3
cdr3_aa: CASSLERGQAFF

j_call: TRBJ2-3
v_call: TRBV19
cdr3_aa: CASSIGFGGKDTQYF

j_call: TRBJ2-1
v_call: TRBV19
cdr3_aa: CASSAGTDYNEQFF

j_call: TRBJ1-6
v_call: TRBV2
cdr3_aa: CASSSGGGSGSPLHF

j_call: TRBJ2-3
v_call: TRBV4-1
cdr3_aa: CASSQAAAGGPEDTQYF

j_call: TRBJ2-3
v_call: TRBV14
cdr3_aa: CASSQNPGLLSDTQYF

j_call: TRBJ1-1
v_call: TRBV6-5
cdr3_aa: CASSTGVEAFF

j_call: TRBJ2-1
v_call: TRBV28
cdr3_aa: CASSLNYEQFF

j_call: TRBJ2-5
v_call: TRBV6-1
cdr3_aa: CASSEAGRGETQYF

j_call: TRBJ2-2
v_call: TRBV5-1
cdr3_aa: CASSFAGPNTGELFF

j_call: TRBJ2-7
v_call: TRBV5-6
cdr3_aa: CASSSLNYSYEQYF

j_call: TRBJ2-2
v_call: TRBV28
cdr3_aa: CASSSPPGTSGSKGTGELFF

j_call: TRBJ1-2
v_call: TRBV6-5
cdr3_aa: CASKTEVYGYTF

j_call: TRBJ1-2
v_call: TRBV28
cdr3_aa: CASRDRGIGGYTF

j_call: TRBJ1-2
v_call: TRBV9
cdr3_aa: CASSPRRAYSYTF

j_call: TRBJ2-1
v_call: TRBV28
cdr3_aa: CASSFEGRAVSYNEQFF

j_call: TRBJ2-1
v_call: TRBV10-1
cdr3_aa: CASSEALASGLYNEQFF

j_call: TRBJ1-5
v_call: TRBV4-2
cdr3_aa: CASSQVSQGGKDQPQHF

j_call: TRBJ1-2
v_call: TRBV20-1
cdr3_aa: CSASSAGQGEAYGYTF

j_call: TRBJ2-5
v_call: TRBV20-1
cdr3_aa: CSANQRETQYF

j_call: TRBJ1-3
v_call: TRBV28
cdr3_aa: CASSSYSGNTIYF

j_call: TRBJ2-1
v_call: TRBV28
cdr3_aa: CASSFPGQGFEQFF

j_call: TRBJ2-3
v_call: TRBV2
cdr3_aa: CASRDTGTGGDTQYF